The entry below describes one T cell receptor (beta chain). Its target antigen remains unknown. The record has no base qualities; no much larger clone is one base away. Library construction relied on 5' RACE. The listed sequencing device is Illumina HiSeq 2000. Template switching added a universal primer binding site, and the final cDNA carried a unique molecular identifier that allowed TCR cDNA molecules to be counted accurately. Specific primers in the conserved constant-segment region were used to synthesize first-strand cDNA for the TCR alpha and beta chains. To control for contamination, every cDNA library carried two barcodes: a SMART-Mk sample barcode plus Illumina barcodes. TruSeq adapter sequences along with Illumina sample barcodes were introduced in two successive PCR steps. Sequencing of the TCR alpha and beta cDNA libraries was done on the Illumina HiSeq platform using custom primers. Per the original workflow: Unique molecular identifiers were extracted from raw reads with MiGEC, and CDR3 positions were determined with MiXCR. Recombination models were inferred per individual with the repgenHMM and IGoR tools using an EM algorithm. Shared clonotypes were analyzed with the tcR package in R, and sharing was normalized by the product of cloneset sizes. To study raw recombination free of thymic and clonal selection effects, out-of-frame nonproductive sequences were analyzed. TCRdb cleaned the public reads at Q25 with fastp, built clones with MiXCR and kept in-frame beta chains. Rows are combined by CDR3 protein, so each entry shows the most common genes and DNA. These V and J calls derive from TCRdb rather than the authors' analysis. For this sample the table gives 1.5 million to 2 million distinct CDR3 sequences, of which 25% to 35% were detected only once. The ten top clones hold less than 0.35% of the sample.

The data were taken from a study of identical twins listed by TCRdb under 2016. A note on the overall study: TCR alpha and beta repertoires from monozygotic twins, unrelated adults of various ages and cord blood were deep-sequenced to test whether fetal clonotypes persist. Replicate twin experiments were performed at different times using different library preparation protocols to rule out contamination. General conclusions and limits of the study: Because the same donors could not be followed over many years, conclusions were based on cross-sectional statistical analysis. Invariant T cells such as MAIT and iNKT could partly confound zero-insertion analyses, although diverse VJ usage argued against such confounding for most clonotypes. Compared with coincidental sharing between unrelated individuals, out-of-frame TCR alpha sequences shared between twins had an excess of sequences with low generation probability. Abundant cord blood beta clonotypes had fewer insertions, young adult naive repertoires showed a similar but weaker trend, and memory repertoires showed no such trend. Recombination models systematically underestimated out-of-frame TCR alpha sharing in monozygotic twins but agreed with sharing between unrelated individuals. A weaker excess of twin sharing was found in beta out-of-frame sequences because the signal-to-noise ratio was lowered by fewer shared sequences.

Every donor in the study was a healthy Caucasian. The clonotype was recovered from a newborn girl in good health. Specimen: cord blood.

The nucleotide sequence reads TGTGCCAGTAGTAACGGCTTCAACACTGAAGCTTTCTTT. Its amino acids are CASSNGFNTEAFF. This chain is built from TRBV19 and TRBJ1-1, with an unclear D gene assignment. The V and J ends are trimmed by 4 bases and 2 bases, leaving 8 bases between them. Sequences LNHDA (CDR1) and SQIVND (CDR2) are obtained from the germline V gene (reference sequence). The CDR3, from cysteine to phenylalanine, totals 13 residues. CDR3 DNA is the only sequence kept; it has 39 bases, read in frame from the first base.